This T cell receptor beta chain was captured by sequencing in a study of CD8+ T cells in alopecia areata. This CDR3 has 13 amino acids. The germline gives CDR1 SGHAT, CDR2 FQNNGV. The V end lost 1 base, the J end lost 3 bases, and 6 bases lay between the germline ends. Regarding the study as a whole: A great number of expanded lesional clones endured in scalp and blood during tofacitinib. Tofacitinib produced a significant decrease in scalp clonality and in expanded CD8+ clones among the top 100.

Treatment indicated: oral pan-JAK inhibitor, 5-10 mg twice daily. A FACSAria was used to sort CD4+ and CD8+ T cells. These cells came from PBMCs. cDNA serving as the sequencing template came from extracted, reverse transcribed RNA. Sequencing was performed with immunoSEQ multiplex PCR; in TCRdb, only in-frame clones are kept and a portion is missing. The sample consists of more than 150,000 clones, roughly three fifths of them appearing once. Points on this clone: Its antigen is not identified.

Specimen: CD4+ T cells sorted from blood, collected at week 4, from a patient treated with tofacitinib. The clonotype was recovered from a human donor with alopecia areata. The chain links TRBV11-2 to TRBJ1-2; no clear D. DNA for the CDR3: TGTGCCAGCAGCTTAGGCAGTCACTATGGCTACACCTTC. Translating gives CASSLGSHYGYTF.